This T cell receptor (beta chain) came from a study of blood T cell repertoires in COVID-19. Study-wide context: PBMCs, B-cell-depleted T cells, or T cells provided the cDNA or gDNA that made up the material.

CDR3 length: 14 residues. Trimming took 7 bases from V and 7 from J; bases not matched to a gene: 13. The germline V gene encodes CDR1 MNHEY and CDR2 SVGAGI. The study counted Cohort 3 donors as recovered given two negative PCRs, clearance, or symptom resolution. Using immunoSEQ multiplex PCR, the repertoire was profiled, and TCRdb retains in-frame clones only, with some absent. The table lists 140,000 or so clones, over 70% of them singletons. The receptor was isolated from a man between 60 and 70 years old who had recovered from COVID-19. The genes are TRBV6-5 and TRBJ2-7; TRBD1 agrees at 7 bases. The material sequenced was PBMCs or T cells enriched from blood (not recorded which). CDR3 in amino acids: CASKGTGAIGEQYF. The CDR3 nucleotides read TGTGCCAGCAAGGGTACAGGGGCCATTGGGGAGCAGTACTTC.